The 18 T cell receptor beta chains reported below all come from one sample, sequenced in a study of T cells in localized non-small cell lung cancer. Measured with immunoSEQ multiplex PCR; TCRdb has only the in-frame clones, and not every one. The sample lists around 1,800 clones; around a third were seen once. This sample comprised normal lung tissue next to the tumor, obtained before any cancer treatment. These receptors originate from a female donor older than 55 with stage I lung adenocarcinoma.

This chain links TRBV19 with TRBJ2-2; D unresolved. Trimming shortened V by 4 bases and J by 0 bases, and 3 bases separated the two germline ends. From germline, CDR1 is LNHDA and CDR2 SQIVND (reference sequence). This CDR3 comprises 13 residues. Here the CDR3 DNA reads TGTGCCAGTAGTAACCCGAACACCGGGGAGCTGTTTTTT. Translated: CASSNPNTGELFF.

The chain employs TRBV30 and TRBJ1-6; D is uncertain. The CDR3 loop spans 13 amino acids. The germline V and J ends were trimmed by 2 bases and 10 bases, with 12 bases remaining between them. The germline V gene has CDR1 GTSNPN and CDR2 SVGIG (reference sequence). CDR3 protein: CAWSREAMSPLHF. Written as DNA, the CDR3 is TGTGCCTGGAGTAGGGAAGCAATGTCACCCCTCCACTTT.

The CDR3: CASSYGGSGHNEQFF. CDR3 nucleotides: TGTGCCAGCAGTTACGGCGGGAGTGGCCACAATGAGCAGTTCTTC. The V and J genes are TRBV6-8 and TRBJ2-1; 7 nucleotides match TRBD2. The CDR3 is 15 residues long. After removal of 2 bases from V and 5 bases from J, the junction contained 6 bases not matched to a gene. In germline, CDR1 is MNHGY, CDR2 SAAAGT.

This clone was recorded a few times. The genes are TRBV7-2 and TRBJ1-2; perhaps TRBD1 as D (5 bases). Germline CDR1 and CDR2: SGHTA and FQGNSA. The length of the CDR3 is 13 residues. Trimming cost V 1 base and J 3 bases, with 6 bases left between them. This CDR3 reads CASSLGGDYGYTF. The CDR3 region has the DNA TGTGCCAGCAGCTTAGGGGGCGACTATGGCTACACCTTC. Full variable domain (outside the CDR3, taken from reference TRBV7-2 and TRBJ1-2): GAGVSQSPSNKVTEKGKDVELRCDPISGHTALYWYRQSLGQGLEFLIYFQGNSAPDKSGLPSDRFSAERTGGSVSTLTIQRTQQEDSAVYLCASSLGGDYGYTFGSGTRLTVV.

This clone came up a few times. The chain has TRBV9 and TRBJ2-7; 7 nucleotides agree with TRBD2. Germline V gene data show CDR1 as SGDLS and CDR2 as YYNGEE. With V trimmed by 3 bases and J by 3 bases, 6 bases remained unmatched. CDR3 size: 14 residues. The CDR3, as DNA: TGTGCCAGCAGCGGAGGGAGGGCAAACTACGAGCAGTACTTC. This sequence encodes CASSGGRANYEQYF.

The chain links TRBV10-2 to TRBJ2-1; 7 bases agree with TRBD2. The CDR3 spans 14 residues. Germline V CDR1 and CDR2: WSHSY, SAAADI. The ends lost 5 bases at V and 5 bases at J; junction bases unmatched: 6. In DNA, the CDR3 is TGCGCCAGCAGTCGGACTAGTTTCGACAATGAGCAGTTCTTC. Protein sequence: CASSRTSFDNEQFF.

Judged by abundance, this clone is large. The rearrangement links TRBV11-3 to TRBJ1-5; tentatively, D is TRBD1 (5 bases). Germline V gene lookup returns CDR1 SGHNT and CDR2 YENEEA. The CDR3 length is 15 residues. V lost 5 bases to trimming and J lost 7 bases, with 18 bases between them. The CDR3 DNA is TGTGCCAGCAGCCAGGGAGGCTGGGCTACACAGCCCCAGCATTTT. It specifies CASSQGGWATQPQHF.

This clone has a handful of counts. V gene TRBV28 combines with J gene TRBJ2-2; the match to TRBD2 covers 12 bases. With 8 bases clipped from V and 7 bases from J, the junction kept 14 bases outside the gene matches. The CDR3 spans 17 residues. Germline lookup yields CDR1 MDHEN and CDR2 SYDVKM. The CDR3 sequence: CASVPPLAGGPVGELFF. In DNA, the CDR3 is TGTGCCAGCGTGCCCCCTCTAGCGGGAGGGCCGGTCGGGGAGCTGTTTTTT.

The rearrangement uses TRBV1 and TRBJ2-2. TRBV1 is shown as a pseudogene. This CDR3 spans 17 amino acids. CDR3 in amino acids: CTSSQGRGIVDTGELFF. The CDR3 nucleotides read TGCACCAGCAGCCAAGGGAGGGGGATAGTGGACACCGGGGAGCTGTTTTTT.

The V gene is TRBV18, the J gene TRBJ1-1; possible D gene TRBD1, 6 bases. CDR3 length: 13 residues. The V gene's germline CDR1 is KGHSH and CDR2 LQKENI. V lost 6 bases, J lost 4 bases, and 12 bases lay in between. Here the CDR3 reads CASSSGVVTEAFF. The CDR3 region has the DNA TGTGCCAGCTCCTCAGGGGTCGTCACTGAAGCTTTCTTT.

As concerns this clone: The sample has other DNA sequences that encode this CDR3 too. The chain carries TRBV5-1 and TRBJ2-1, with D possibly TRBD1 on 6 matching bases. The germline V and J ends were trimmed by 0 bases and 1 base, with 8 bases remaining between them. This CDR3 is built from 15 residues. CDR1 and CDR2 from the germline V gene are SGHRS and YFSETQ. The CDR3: CASSLGGQSYNEQFF. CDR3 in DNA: TGCGCCAGCAGCTTGGGTGGACAGTCCTACAATGAGCAGTTCTTC.

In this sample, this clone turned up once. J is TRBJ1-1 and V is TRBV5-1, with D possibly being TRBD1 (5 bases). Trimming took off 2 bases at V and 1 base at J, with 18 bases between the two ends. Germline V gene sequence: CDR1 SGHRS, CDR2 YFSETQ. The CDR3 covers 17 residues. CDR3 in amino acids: CASSFGHGDMWNTEAFF. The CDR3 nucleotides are TGCGCCAGCAGCTTCGGACACGGTGATATGTGGAACACTGAAGCTTTCTTT.

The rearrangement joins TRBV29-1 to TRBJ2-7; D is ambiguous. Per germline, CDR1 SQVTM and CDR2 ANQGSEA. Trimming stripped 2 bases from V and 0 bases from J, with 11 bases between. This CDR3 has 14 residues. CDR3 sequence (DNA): TGCAGCGTTGAAAAAGACGGTAGCTCCTACGAGCAGTACTTC. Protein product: CSVEKDGSSYEQYF.

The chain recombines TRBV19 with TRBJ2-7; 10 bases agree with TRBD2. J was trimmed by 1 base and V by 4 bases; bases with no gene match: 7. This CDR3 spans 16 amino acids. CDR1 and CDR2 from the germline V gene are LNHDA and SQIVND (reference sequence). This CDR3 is CASSRYSSGGSYEQYF. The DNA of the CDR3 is TGTGCCAGTAGTAGATATTCTAGCGGGGGATCCTACGAGCAGTACTTC.

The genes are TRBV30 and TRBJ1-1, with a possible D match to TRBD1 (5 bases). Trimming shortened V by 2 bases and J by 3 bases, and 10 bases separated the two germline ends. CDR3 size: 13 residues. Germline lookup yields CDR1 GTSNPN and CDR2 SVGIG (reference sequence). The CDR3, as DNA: TGTGCCTGGAGTCGCGCAGGGTACACTGAAGCTTTCTTT. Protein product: CAWSRAGYTEAFF.

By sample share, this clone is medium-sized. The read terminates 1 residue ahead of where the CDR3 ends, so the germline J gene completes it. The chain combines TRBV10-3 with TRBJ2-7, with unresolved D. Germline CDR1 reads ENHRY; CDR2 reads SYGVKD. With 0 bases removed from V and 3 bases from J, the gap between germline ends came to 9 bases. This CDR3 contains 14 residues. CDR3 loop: CAISESGYGYEQYF. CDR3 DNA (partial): TGTGCCATCAGTGAGTCGGGGTATGGCTACGAGCAGTAC.

CDR3 sequence reads: CSAQRQGGNIQYF. CDR3 bases: TGCAGCGCACAGAGGCAGGGAGGAAACATTCAGTACTTC. The chain has TRBV29-1 and TRBJ2-4, with D maybe TRBD2 (6 bases). The CDR3 is 13 amino acids. Germline-derived CDR1 and CDR2 are SQVTM and ANQGSEA. The germline V and J ends were trimmed by 7 bases and 6 bases, with 16 bases remaining between them.

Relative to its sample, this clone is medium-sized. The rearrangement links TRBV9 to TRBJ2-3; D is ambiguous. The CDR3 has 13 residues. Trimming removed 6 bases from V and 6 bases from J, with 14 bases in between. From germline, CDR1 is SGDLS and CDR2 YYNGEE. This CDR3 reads CASKPSGADTQYF. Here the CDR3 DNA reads TGTGCCAGCAAGCCCTCCGGTGCGGATACGCAGTATTTT.